The 10 T cell receptor beta chains below come from one sample, sequenced in a study of T cells in Graves' hyperthyroidism and ophthalmopathy. RNA transcripts provided the source from which TCR beta CDR3 regions were amplified. When the TCR CDR3 underwent first-round RT-PCR, the HTBI primer set was used. TCRdb reprocessed the multiplex PCR reads with MiXCR, giving one entry per CDR3 protein. There are 450,000 to 700,000 distinct CDR3 sequences in the sample; 35% to 55% occur only once, and 15% to 20% lies in the top ten. What was sequenced was peripheral blood or thyroid tissue (not recorded which). These receptors came from an adult woman with Graves' disease, either hyperthyroidism or ophthalmopathy (not recorded which).

V gene TRBV12-3 or TRBV12-4 combines with J gene TRBJ1-6; D call uncertain. V was clipped by 2 bases and J by 5 bases, with 10 bases between them. The CDR3 consists of 15 residues. As DNA, the CDR3 is TGTGCCAGCAGTTTAAGGGTTAGGAATAATTCACCCCTCCACTTT. The encoded protein is CASSLRVRNNSPLHF.

This clonotype was seen many times. This chain links TRBV7-2 with TRBJ1-2, with 8 bases identical to TRBD1. The CDR3 runs to 16 residues. The trim removed 5 bases at V and 2 bases at J, leaving 10 bases unmatched. Per germline, CDR1 SGHTA and CDR2 FQGNSA. CDR3: CASSITRGQENYGYTF. In DNA, the CDR3 is TGTGCCAGCAGCATAACCCGGGGACAGGAAAACTATGGCTACACCTTC. The variable domain in full, with the rest retrieved from reference TRBV7-2 and TRBJ1-2, is GAGVSQSPSNKVTEKGKDVELRCDPISGHTALYWYRQSLGQGLEFLIYFQGNSAPDKSGLPSDRFSAERTGGSVSTLTIQRTQQEDSAVYLCASSITRGQENYGYTFGSGTRLTVV.

V usage is TRBV7-3 and J usage is TRBJ1-1, with 9 bases lining up with TRBD1. The CDR3 runs to 13 residues. CDR1 and CDR2 (germline): SGHTA, FQGTGA. J lost 9 bases, V lost 5 bases, and 7 bases had no gene match. The CDR3 region is CASSTEQGAQAFF. Written as DNA, the CDR3 is TGTGCCAGCAGCACCGAACAGGGGGCTCAAGCTTTCTTT.

CDR3 coding DNA: TGTGCCAGCAGCCCTAGCGGGAGGGAGCTGTTTTTT. Its protein product is CASSPSGRELFF. V is TRBV2 and J is TRBJ2-2; 9 nucleotides agree with TRBD2. Trimming at V came to 6 bases and at J to 9 bases, leaving 2 bases not matched to a gene. Per germline, CDR1 SNHLY and CDR2 FYNNEI. CDR3 length: 12 amino acids.

This clonotype was counted many times. This chain uses TRBV2 with TRBJ1-4; D perhaps matches TRBD1 (5 bases). Germline CDR1 is SNHLY and CDR2 is FYNNEI. The V end lost 8 bases, the J end lost 7 bases, and 14 bases lay between the germline ends. This CDR3 has 13 residues. Here the CDR3 DNA reads TGTGCCAGCTCCCGTGGAAGGGGTGAAAAACTGTTTTTT. It is translated as CASSRGRGEKLFF.

The chain carries TRBV7-9 and TRBJ1-2, with a possible D match to TRBD1 (5 bases). From germline, CDR1 is SEHNR and CDR2 FQNEAQ (reference sequence). V lost 10 bases and J 6 bases, leaving 12 bases between the germline ends. CDR3 length equals 11 residues. CDR3 DNA sequence: TGTGCCACCGGGGGGATGAATGGCTACACCTTC. It codes for CATGGMNGYTF.

There are a few counts of this clonotype. A read error is possible here, since a much larger clone lies one base away. J is TRBJ2-5 and V is TRBV7-9; 7 bases match TRBD1. Germline V gene data show CDR1 as SEHNR and CDR2 as FQNEAQ (reference sequence). The CDR3 loop spans 11 amino acids. The CDR3 bases are TGCGCCAGCAGCTGGGGGACAGCCCAGTACTTC. This translates into CASSWGTAQYF. The full variable domain, with the rest looked up from reference TRBV7-9 and TRBJ2-5, is DTGVSQNPRHKITKRGQNVTFRCDPISEHNRLYWYRQTLGQGPEFLTYFQNEAQLEKSRLLSDRFSAERPKGSFSTLEIQRTEQGDSAMYLCASSWGTAQYFGPGTRLLVL.

In nucleotides, the CDR3 is TGCAGTGCTACCCACGGGCAGACAGAAGGGGGTTCACCCCTCCACTTT. Residues: CSATHGQTEGGSPLHF. The genes are TRBV20-1 and TRBJ1-6; TRBD1 might be the D (6 bases). Trimming cost V 4 bases and J 9 bases, with 22 bases left between them. Per the germline V gene, CDR1 is DFQATT and CDR2 is SNEGSKA (reference sequence). CDR3 size: 16 residues.

This clonotype was seen a handful of times. The chain couples TRBV28 to TRBJ2-5, with D possibly matching TRBD2 (5 bases). Germline CDR1 and CDR2: MDHEN and SYDVKM. The CDR3 is 16 amino acids. Between the trimmed V and J ends, which lost 4 bases and 4 bases, there was a span of 19 bases. The CDR3 coding sequence is TGTGCCAGCAGTTCTCCTTTCGGGGTGAAAGGAGAGACCCAGTACTTC. As protein: CASSSPFGVKGETQYF.

A word on this clonotype: Sequence at one end of the junction differs from germline and may be a read error. The chain employs TRBV5-1 and TRBJ1-4; no firm D call. There are 13 residues in the CDR3. The germline V gene has CDR1 SGHRS and CDR2 YFSETQ. CDR3 residues: CASSLAPNEKLFF. The CDR3 DNA sequence: TGCGCCAGCAGCTTGGCCCCTAATGAAAAACTGTTCTTT.